The entry below describes one T cell receptor (beta chain). CDR1 and CDR2 (germline): MNHNY, SVGAGI (reference sequence). With 8 bases removed from V and 12 bases from J, the gap between germline ends came to 13 bases. The CDR3 has 10 residues. Sequenced by immunoSEQ multiplex PCR; TCRdb stores in-frame clones only, minus some. The sample lists roughly 200,000 clones, roughly 89% seen once, with about 6% in the top ten. These data belong to a study of blood T cell repertoires in COVID-19. Whole-study context: From T cells, B-cell-depleted T cells, or PBMCs came the material, which was cDNA or gDNA.

The chain joins TRBV6-6 to TRBJ1-1, with D possibly TRBD1 on 5 matching bases. The origin of this receptor is a man in his sixties who had recovered from COVID-19. Specimen: peripheral blood. The CDR3 sequence: CASAGVGTFF. The CDR3 bases are TGTGCCAGCGCGGGGGTCGGGACTTTCTTT.